What follows are 21 T cell receptor beta chains derived from one specimen sequenced in a study of T cell changes during pregnancy in multiple sclerosis. TCRdb keeps only in-frame clones here, not all; method: immunoSEQ multiplex PCR. The top ten clones hold roughly 1.5% of a sample with around 110,000 clones, 85% to 95% of them seen once. Sequenced here: peripheral blood, sampled after pregnancy. These receptors all stem from a female donor with multiple sclerosis, enrolled in a pregnancy study.

CDR3 nucleotides: TGTGCCTGGAGTCCCCCGAGGGCGCTAAATTCACCCCTCCACTTT. This codes for CAWSPPRALNSPLHF. J is TRBJ1-6 and V is TRBV30; D unresolved. The V end lost 2 bases, the J end lost 7 bases, and 15 bases lay between the germline ends. CDR1 is GTSNPN and CDR2 is SVGIG in the germline V gene (reference sequence). The CDR3 has 15 residues.

This chain uses TRBV7-8 with TRBJ2-2; 11 nucleotides match TRBD2. After removal of 2 bases from V and 0 bases from J, the junction contained 2 bases not matched to a gene. This CDR3 has 17 residues. Germline CDR1 SGHVS, CDR2 FQNEAQ. CDR3 amino acids: CASSLSLAGANTGELFF. CDR3 in DNA: TGTGCCAGCAGCTTATCACTAGCGGGAGCGAACACCGGGGAGCTGTTTTTT.

This clone was seen a few times. The rearrangement joins TRBV2 to TRBJ1-2; 7 positions agree with TRBD1. The CDR3 totals 12 residues. V dropped 6 bases and J dropped 4; count of bases not matched to a gene: 2. Germline CDR1 SNHLY, CDR2 FYNNEI. The CDR3 is CASRTGSYGYTF. CDR3 sequence (DNA): TGTGCCAGCAGGACAGGGAGCTATGGCTACACCTTC.

The chain joins TRBV19 to TRBJ2-6, with D tentatively TRBD1 (5 bases). Germline assignment: CDR1 LNHDA and CDR2 SQIVND (reference sequence). Trimming shortened V by 4 bases and J by 0 bases, and 10 bases separated the two germline ends. CDR3 length: 16 amino acids. CDR3 in amino acids: CASSTSRDSGANVLTF. The DNA of the CDR3 is TGTGCCAGTAGTACCAGCAGGGACTCTGGGGCCAACGTCCTGACTTTC.

This rearrangement joins TRBV18 to TRBJ1-3; 9 bases are a match to TRBD1. Per germline, CDR1 KGHSH and CDR2 LQKENI. The CDR3 is 17 amino acids. V was clipped by 1 base and J by 0 bases; unmatched bases: 4. The CDR3 DNA reads as TGTGCCAGCTCACCACGGGCGACAGGGGGCTCTGGAAACACCATATATTTT. Its translation is CASSPRATGGSGNTIYF.

The chain employs TRBV9 and TRBJ1-4; 9 nucleotides match TRBD1. The CDR3 has 15 residues. CDR1 is SGDLS, CDR2 YYNGEE, per germline. Trimming removed 4 bases from V and 8 bases from J; junction bases left unmatched: 9. In DNA, the CDR3 is TGTGCCAGCAGCCAAAGTGGGACAGGGAAGGAAAAACTGTTTTTT. Protein sequence: CASSQSGTGKEKLFF.

The chain joins TRBV27 to TRBJ2-2; 7 bases line up with TRBD1. The V gene's germline CDR1 is MNHEY and CDR2 SMNVEV (reference sequence). J was trimmed by 4 bases and V by 5 bases; bases with no gene match: 7. The CDR3 runs 15 residues. The CDR3 bases are TGTGCCAGCAGTCTCTGGGCAGGGGGCACCGGGGAGCTGTTTTTT. Its translation is CASSLWAGGTGELFF.

The V call is TRBV2, the J call TRBJ1-2; D is possibly TRBD1 (5 bases). The CDR3 consists of 14 residues. Trimming removed 3 bases at V and 5 bases at J, with 13 bases between. The germline gives CDR1 SNHLY, CDR2 FYNNEI. CDR3: CASSDIGVGYGYTF. For the CDR3, the DNA is TGTGCCAGCAGTGACATAGGGGTTGGGTATGGCTACACCTTC.

The chain is built from TRBV5-4 and TRBJ2-3; 8 nucleotides line up with TRBD2. Germline loops: CDR1 SGHNT, CDR2 YYREEE (reference sequence). V shed 4 bases, J shed 9 bases, and the junction held 13 bases outside the gene matches. This CDR3 contains 15 residues. The CDR3 DNA reads TGTGCCAGCAGCCGAACTAGCGGCGGCCGGGAGACGCAGTATTTT. Protein sequence: CASSRTSGGRETQYF.

The chain uses TRBV7-8 and TRBJ2-1, with 7 nucleotides matching TRBD1. With V trimmed by 4 bases and J by 12 bases, 3 bases remained unmatched. The CDR3 loop spans 11 amino acids. Germline values: CDR1 SGHVS, CDR2 FQNEAQ. The DNA of the CDR3 is TGTGCCAGCAGCTCCCGGGACAGGCAGTTCTTC. Its translation: CASSSRDRQFF. Using reference TRBV7-8 and TRBJ2-1 for the parts outside the CDR3, the full variable domain is GAGVSQSPRYKVAKRGQDVALRCDPISGHVSLFWYQQALGQGPEFLTYFQNEAQLDKSGLPSDRFFAERPEGSVSTLKIQRTQQEDSAVYLCASSSRDRQFFGPGTRLTVL.

This chain joins TRBV15 and TRBJ2-7; a possible D gene is TRBD1 (6 bases). Germline V gene lookup returns CDR1 LNHNV and CDR2 YYDKDF (reference sequence). This CDR3 region has 16 residues. V shed 3 bases and J shed 1 base, with 16 bases lying between them. The CDR3 reads CATSSLSVGASYEQYF. The DNA for the CDR3 is TGTGCCACCAGCAGCCTTTCCGTGGGGGCTTCCTACGAGCAGTACTTC.

The genes are TRBV7-9 and TRBJ2-1, with TRBD2 as a possible D gene (6 bases). Germline assignment: CDR1 SEHNR and CDR2 FQNEAQ (reference sequence). Trimming shortened V by 5 bases and J by 5 bases, and 13 bases separated the two germline ends. The CDR3 contains 14 residues. CDR3 DNA: TGTGCCAGCAGCCGATCGGCGGGGAACAATGAGCAGTTCTTC. It codes for CASSRSAGNNEQFF.

As regards this clone: The identical CDR3 is also encoded by other nucleotide sequences in the sample. The chain is built from TRBV15 and TRBJ1-5; unclear D gene. The CDR3 contains 14 residues. With 1 base removed from V and 2 bases from J, the gap between germline ends came to 6 bases. In germline, CDR1 is LNHNV, CDR2 YYDKDF (reference sequence). The CDR3 nucleotides are TGTGCCACCAGCAGAGGCGGTGGCAATCAGCCCCAGCATTTT. Its protein product is CATSRGGGNQPQHF.

The rearrangement joins TRBV30 to TRBJ1-1; TRBD1 might be the D (6 bases). Trimming took 3 bases from V and 1 from J, leaving 6 bases between them. CDR1 and CDR2 (germline): GTSNPN, SVGIG (reference sequence). This CDR3 region has 12 residues. CDR3 sequence (DNA): TGTGCCTGGAGGACAGGGAACACTGAAGCTTTCTTT. Residues: CAWRTGNTEAFF.

The rearrangement links TRBV28 to TRBJ2-5; 9 nucleotides line up with TRBD2. The J segment lost 5 bases and the V segment lost 6 bases, leaving 13 bases of the junction unmatched. The germline V gene encodes CDR1 MDHEN and CDR2 SYDVKM. The CDR3 spans 16 residues. CDR3 sequence (DNA): TGTGCCAGCAGGGGGCGAGCGGGGGGCAGTTGGGAGACCCAGTACTTC. Translating it yields CASRGRAGGSWETQYF.

The CDR3 sequence is CASRGLAANTGELFF. CDR3 DNA sequence: TGTGCCAGCAGGGGACTAGCAGCTAACACCGGGGAGCTGTTTTTT. The rearrangement uses TRBV6-1 and TRBJ2-2; 9 nucleotides match TRBD2. This CDR3 region has 15 residues. V was clipped by 6 bases and J by 2 bases; unmatched bases: 4. Germline V lookup: CDR1 MNHNS, CDR2 SASEGT.

V gene TRBV2 combines with J gene TRBJ2-1, with 10 bases lining up with TRBD2. The germline CDR1 and CDR2 sequences are SNHLY and FYNNEI. V gave up 3 bases and J gave up 5 bases; unmatched junction bases: 1. This CDR3 has 14 residues. In nucleotides, the CDR3 is TGTGCCAGCAGTGACGGACTAGCGGACAATGAGCAGTTCTTC. Its protein is CASSDGLADNEQFF.

This clone was seen only once. The chain has TRBV5-1 and TRBJ2-7; D may be TRBD1 (8 bases). This CDR3 is 15 amino acids long. V lost 5 bases to trimming and J lost 0 bases, with 15 bases between them. Germline assignment: CDR1 SGHRS and CDR2 YFSETQ. CDR3 coding DNA: TGCGCCAGCAGTCGGGGGGACAGGCACTCCTACGAGCAGTACTTC. Protein sequence: CASSRGDRHSYEQYF.

The chain combines TRBV5-4 with TRBJ2-1; 14 bases are a match to TRBD2. Germline V gene data show CDR1 as SGHNT and CDR2 as YYREEE (reference sequence). The V and J ends lost 6 bases and 9 bases, in that order; junction bases with no gene match: 5. CDR3 length equals 14 residues. In DNA, the CDR3 is TGTGCCAGCATGGGACTAGCGGGGGTGGGTGAGCAGTTCTTC. Translation gives CASMGLAGVGEQFF.

The chain recombines TRBV5-1 with TRBJ2-5; D may be TRBD2 (5 bases). V was cut by 1 base and J by 1 base, with 8 bases left in between. The CDR3 runs to 14 residues. CDR1 is SGHRS, CDR2 YFSETQ, per germline. CDR3 loop: CASSLRGPQETQYF. Here the CDR3 DNA reads TGCGCCAGCAGCTTGAGAGGGCCCCAAGAGACCCAGTACTTC.

The chain couples TRBV29-1 to TRBJ2-2, with 8 positions matching TRBD1. There are 16 residues in the CDR3. With V trimmed by 5 bases and J by 2 bases, 10 bases remained unmatched. Per the germline V gene, CDR1 is SQVTM and CDR2 is ANQGSEA. The CDR3 bases are TGCAGCGTTTTAGGTCCAGGGGGCTCTAACACCGGGGAGCTGTTTTTT. The encoded protein is CSVLGPGGSNTGELFF.